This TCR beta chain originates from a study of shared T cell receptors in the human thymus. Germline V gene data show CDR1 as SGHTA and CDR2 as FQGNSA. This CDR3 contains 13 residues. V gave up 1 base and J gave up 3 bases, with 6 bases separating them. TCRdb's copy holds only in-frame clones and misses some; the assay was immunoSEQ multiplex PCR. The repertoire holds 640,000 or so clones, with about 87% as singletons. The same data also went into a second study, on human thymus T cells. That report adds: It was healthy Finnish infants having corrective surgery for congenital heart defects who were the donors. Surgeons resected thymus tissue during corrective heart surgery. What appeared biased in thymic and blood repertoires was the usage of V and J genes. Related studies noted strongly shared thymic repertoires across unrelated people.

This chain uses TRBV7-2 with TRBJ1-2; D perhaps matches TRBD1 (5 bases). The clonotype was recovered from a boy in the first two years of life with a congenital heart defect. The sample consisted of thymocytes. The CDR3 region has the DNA TGTGCCAGCAGCTTAGGCAGGGACTATGGCTACACCTTC. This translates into CASSLGRDYGYTF.